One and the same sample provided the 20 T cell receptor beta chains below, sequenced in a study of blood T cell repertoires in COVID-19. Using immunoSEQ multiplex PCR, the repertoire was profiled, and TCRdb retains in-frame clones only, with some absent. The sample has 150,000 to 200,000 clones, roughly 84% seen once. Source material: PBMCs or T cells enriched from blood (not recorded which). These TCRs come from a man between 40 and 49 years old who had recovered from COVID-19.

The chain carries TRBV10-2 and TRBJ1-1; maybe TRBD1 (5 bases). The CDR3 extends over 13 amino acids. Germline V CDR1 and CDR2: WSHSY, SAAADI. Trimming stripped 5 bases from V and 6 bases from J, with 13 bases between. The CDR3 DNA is TGCGCCAGCAGTCGTTTCAGGGAGGCTGAAGCTTTCTTT. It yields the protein CASSRFREAEAFF.

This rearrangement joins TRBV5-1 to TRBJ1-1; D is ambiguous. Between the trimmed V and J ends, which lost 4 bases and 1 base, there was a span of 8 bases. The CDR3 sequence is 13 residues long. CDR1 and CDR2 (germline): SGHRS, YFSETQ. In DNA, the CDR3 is TGCGCCAGCAGCCCTAGTGGGAACACTGAAGCTTTCTTT. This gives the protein CASSPSGNTEAFF. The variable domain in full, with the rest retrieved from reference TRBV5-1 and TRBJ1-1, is KAGVTQTPRYLIKTRGQQVTLSCSPISGHRSVSWYQQTPGQGLQFLFEYFSETQRNKGNFPGRFSGRQFSNSRSEMNVSTLELGDSALYLCASSPSGNTEAFFGQGTRLTVV.

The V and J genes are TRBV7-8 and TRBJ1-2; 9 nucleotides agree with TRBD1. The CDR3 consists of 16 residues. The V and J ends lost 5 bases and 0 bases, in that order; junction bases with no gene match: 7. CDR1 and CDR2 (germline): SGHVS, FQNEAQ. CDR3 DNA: TGTGCCAGCAGCCAATATTGGACAGGGGCTAACTATGGCTACACCTTC. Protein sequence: CASSQYWTGANYGYTF.

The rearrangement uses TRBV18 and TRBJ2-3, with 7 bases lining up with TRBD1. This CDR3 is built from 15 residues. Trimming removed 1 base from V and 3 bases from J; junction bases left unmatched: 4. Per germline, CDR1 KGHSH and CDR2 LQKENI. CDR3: CASSPRQGKTDTQYF. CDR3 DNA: TGTGCCAGCTCACCACGACAGGGAAAAACAGATACGCAGTATTTT.

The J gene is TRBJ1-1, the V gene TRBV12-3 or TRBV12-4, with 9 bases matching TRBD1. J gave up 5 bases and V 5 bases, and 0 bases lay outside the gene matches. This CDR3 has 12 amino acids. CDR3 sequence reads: CASSGQGTEAFF. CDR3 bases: TGTGCCAGCAGTGGACAGGGGACTGAAGCTTTCTTT.

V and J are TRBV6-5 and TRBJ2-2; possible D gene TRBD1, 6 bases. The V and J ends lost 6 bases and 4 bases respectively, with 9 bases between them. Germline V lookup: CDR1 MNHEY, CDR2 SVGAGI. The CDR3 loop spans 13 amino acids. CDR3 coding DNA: TGTGCCAGCAGACAGGGCCCCACCGGGGAGCTGTTTTTT. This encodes CASRQGPTGELFF.

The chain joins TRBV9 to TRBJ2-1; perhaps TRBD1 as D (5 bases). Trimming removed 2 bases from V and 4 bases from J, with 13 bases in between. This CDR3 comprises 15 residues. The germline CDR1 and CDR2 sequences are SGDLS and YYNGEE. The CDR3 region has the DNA TGTGCCAGCAGCGTGGAAGGGGTCGAATACAATGAGCAGTTCTTC. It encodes CASSVEGVEYNEQFF.

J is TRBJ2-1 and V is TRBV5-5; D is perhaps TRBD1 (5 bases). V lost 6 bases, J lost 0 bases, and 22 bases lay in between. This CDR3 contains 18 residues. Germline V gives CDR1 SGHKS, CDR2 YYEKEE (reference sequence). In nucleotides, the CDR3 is TGTGCCAGCACCTTTCAGGGCCGCCTCCTAGACTCCTACAATGAGCAGTTCTTC. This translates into CASTFQGRLLDSYNEQFF.

CDR3 in DNA: TGTGCCAGCAGTACCGACAGGTACGAGCAGTACTTC. Protein: CASSTDRYEQYF. V gene TRBV6-5 combines with J gene TRBJ2-7, with D perhaps matching TRBD1 (6 bases). Germline V gene lookup returns CDR1 MNHEY and CDR2 SVGAGI. V was pared by 5 bases and J by 4 bases, with 9 bases between. The CDR3 loop spans 12 amino acids.

In DNA form, the CDR3 reads TGTGCCAGCAGCTGGGGGACAGGGGGCCTCGGCTCTGAAGCTTTCTTT. Its translation: CASSWGTGGLGSEAFF. V gene TRBV13 combines with J gene TRBJ1-1; 12 nucleotides agree with TRBD1. Trimming at V came to 4 bases and at J to 6 bases, leaving 9 bases not matched to a gene. The germline V gene encodes CDR1 PRHDT and CDR2 FYEKMQ (reference sequence). This CDR3 is built from 16 residues.

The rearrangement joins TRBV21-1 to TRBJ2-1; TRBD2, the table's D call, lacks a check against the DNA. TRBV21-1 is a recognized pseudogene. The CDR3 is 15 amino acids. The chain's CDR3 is CASSKGGPSYNEQFF. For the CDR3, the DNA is TGTGCCAGCAGCAAAGGAGGGCCCTCCTACAATGAGCAGTTCTTC.

DNA of the CDR3: TGTGCCAGCAGTTTCTCCATTGGTAGTACGGAGCAGTACTTC. The encoded protein is CASSFSIGSTEQYF. V gene TRBV6-5 combines with J gene TRBJ2-7, with D hard to call. The germline gives CDR1 MNHEY, CDR2 SVGAGI. Between the trimmed V and J ends, which lost 4 bases and 7 bases, there was a span of 17 bases. The CDR3 totals 14 residues.

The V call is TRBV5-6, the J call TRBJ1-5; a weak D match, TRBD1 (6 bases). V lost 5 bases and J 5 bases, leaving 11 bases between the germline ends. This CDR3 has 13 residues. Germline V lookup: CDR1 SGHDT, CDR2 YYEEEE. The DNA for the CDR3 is TGTGCCAGCAGTCTGGGGGCCTATCAGCCCCAGCATTTT. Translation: CASSLGAYQPQHF.

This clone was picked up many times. CDR3 in DNA: TGTGCCAGCAGCTCCAATCAGGGTCAGGTCCCCACTGAAGCTTTCTTT. Its protein product is CASSSNQGQVPTEAFF. The rearrangement uses TRBV7-9 and TRBJ1-1; TRBD1 is a possible D gene (5 bases). The CDR3 runs 16 residues. Germline V gene sequence: CDR1 SEHNR, CDR2 FQNEAQ (reference sequence). V was pared by 4 bases and J by 4 bases, with 19 bases between.

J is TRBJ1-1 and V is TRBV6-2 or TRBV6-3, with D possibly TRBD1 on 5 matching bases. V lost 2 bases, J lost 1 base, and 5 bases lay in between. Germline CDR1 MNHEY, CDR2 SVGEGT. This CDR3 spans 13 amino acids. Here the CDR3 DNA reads TGTGCCAGCAGTTACACAGGGAACACTGAAGCTTTCTTT. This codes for CASSYTGNTEAFF.

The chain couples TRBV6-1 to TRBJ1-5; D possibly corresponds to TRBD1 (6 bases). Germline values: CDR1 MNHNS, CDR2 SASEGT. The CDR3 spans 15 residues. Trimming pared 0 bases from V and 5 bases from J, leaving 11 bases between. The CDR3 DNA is TGTGCCAGCAGTGAAGCGGGGGCCACCGATCAGCCCCAGCATTTT. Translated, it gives CASSEAGATDQPQHF.

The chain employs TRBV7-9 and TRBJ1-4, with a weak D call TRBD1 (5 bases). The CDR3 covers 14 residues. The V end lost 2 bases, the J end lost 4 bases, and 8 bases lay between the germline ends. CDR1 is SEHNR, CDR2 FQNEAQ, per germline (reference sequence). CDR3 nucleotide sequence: TGTGCCAGCAGCTTAATTCAGGGTAATGAAAAACTGTTTTTT. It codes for CASSLIQGNEKLFF.

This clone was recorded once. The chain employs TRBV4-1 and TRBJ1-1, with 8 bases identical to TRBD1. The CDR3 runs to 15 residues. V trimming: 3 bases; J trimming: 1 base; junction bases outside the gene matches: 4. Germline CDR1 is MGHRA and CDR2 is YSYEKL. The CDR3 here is CASSQTGAGNTEAFF. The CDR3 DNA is TGCGCCAGCAGCCAGACAGGGGCCGGGAACACTGAAGCTTTCTTT.

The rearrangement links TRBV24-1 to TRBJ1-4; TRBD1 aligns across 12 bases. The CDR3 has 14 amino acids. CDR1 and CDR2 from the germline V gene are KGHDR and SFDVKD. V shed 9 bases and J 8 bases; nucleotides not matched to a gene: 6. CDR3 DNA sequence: TGTGCCACCGCTGAGGGGACAGGGGGCGAAAAACTGTTTTTT. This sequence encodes CATAEGTGGEKLFF.

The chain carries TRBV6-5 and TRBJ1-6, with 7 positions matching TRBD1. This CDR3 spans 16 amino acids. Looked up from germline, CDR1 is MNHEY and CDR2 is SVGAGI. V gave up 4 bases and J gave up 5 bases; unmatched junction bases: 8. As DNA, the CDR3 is TGTGCCAGCAGTTCCGTGGACAGGTTTAATAATTCACCCCTCCACTTT. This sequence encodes CASSSVDRFNNSPLHF.